This T cell receptor beta chain was identified in a study of cytomegalovirus exposure and HLA in healthy donors. The study, taken as a whole, reports: Several V segments, TRBV6-2 and TRBV6-3 among them, could not be told apart and were dropped. Rarity marked most TCR sequences, yet some public TCRs occurred in many donors.

Comments on this clone: The antigen is unknown.

The PCR had 60 Vbeta and 13 Jbeta primers. Here immunoSEQ multiplex PCR was the method, and the copy in TCRdb shows in-frame clones only, minus some. Among fewer than 250,000 clones listed, roughly 80% were seen once. Trimming took 2 bases from V and 5 from J; bases not matched to a gene: 7. The CDR3 covers 15 residues. The germline CDR1 and CDR2 sequences are SGHRS and YFSETQ. This TCR came from a man younger than 45 in good health and CMV-seronegative. The rearrangement links TRBV5-1 to TRBJ2-3; 8 nucleotides agree with TRBD2. The specimen sequenced was PBMCs. CDR3 sequence reads: CASSFSGGGLDTQYF. In DNA form, the CDR3 reads TGCGCCAGCAGCTTTTCGGGGGGGGGTCTAGATACGCAGTATTTT. The entire variable domain, with the rest obtained from reference TRBV5-1 and TRBJ2-3, is as follows: KAGVTQTPRYLIKTRGQQVTLSCSPISGHRSVSWYQQTPGQGLQFLFEYFSETQRNKGNFPGRFSGRQFSNSRSEMNVSTLELGDSALYLCASSFSGGGLDTQYFGPGTRLTVL.